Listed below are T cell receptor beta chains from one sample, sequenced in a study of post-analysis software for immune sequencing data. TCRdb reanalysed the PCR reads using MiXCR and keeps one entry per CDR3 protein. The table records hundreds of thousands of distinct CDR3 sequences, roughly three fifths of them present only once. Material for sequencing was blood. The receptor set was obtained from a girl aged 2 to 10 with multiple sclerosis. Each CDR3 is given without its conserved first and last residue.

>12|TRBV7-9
ASSSGVSYNEQF
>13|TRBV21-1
ASSKGGLRTQPQH
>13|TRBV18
ASSPRQGKNYGYT
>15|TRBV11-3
ASSLGMASGTQETQY
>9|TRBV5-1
ASRRGNEQF
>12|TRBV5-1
ASSPSDWNYGYT
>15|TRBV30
AWSPSRTSGNADTQY
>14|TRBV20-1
SAQITSGAWGGEQF
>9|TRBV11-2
ASGGGETQY
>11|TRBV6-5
ASMSLSGDTQY
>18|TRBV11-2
ASSRKPGLAGERPYNEQF
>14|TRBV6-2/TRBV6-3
ASSYLAGDPRETQY
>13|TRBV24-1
ATSVPGVSTDTQY
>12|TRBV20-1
SARRQGFYNEQF
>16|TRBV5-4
ASSPPAGGSKSDYGYT
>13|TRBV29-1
SVEYFSGTYNEQF
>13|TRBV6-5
ASSPPSRRGTEAF
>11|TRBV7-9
ASSLRPGTEAF
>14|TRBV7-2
ASSLVGGDRGSGYT
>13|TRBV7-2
ASSLGGGSGYGYT
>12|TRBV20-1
SARDNVSNEKLF
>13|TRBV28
ASRGIAGGAYEQY
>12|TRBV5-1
ASSPGTGSYEQY
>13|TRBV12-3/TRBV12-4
ASSSLTATNTEAF
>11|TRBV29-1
SVEDTEGRGYT
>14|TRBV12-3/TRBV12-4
TSSLRSTSGRNEQY
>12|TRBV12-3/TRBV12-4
ASSSGGRVGGYT
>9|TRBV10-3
VISEGEGAF
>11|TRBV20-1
SARDWGYNEQI
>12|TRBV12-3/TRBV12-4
ASTRQGVYNEQF
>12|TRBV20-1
SADGQGLTDTQY
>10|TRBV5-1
ASSFGQGGYT
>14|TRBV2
ASSPVSGQGYQPQH
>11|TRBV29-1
SANAGSNEKLF
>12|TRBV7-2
TSSFPGGGNERF
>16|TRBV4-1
ASSSREGIPGRSNEQF
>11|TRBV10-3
AISGTEDQPQH
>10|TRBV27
ASSLLGSEQY
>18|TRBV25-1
ASSGPTGTGWLAAYNEQF
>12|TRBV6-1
ASSEGSWAIEQF
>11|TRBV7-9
ASSLSPEETQY
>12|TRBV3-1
ASSQDVAQETQY
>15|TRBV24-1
ATSDLRTGTGVETQY
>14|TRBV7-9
ASSGTSGPAGETQY
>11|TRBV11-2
ASRASSTDTQY